This TCR beta chain was documented in a study of Graves' ophthalmopathy and Graves' hyperthyroidism. Study context: At initial diagnosis, peripheral blood was obtained, and this preceded any treatment.

Study conclusions and caveats: For predicting ophthalmopathy progression, the model had 55% to 71% sensitivity and nearly 75% specificity.

RNA served as the template for amplifying TCR beta CDR3 regions. The authors performed first-round RT-PCR with HTBI primers and then a second-round multiplex PCR. In TCRdb, the multiplex PCR reads were re-called with MiXCR into one record per CDR3 protein. The profile shows 500,000 to 800,000 distinct CDR3 sequences, about two fifths of them singletons. The table lists this clonotype with a few counts. Antigen: not known. Sequencing was performed on peripheral blood. This sequence was found in an adult man with Graves' ophthalmopathy.

The CDR3 coding sequence is TGTGCCAGCAGTCTAGGGGGGAGAGGGGCCAACGTCCTGACTTTC. Its protein product is CASSLGGRGANVLTF. The genes are TRBV7-9 and TRBJ2-6, with D perhaps TRBD1 or TRBD2 (6 bases each). Germline V gene sequence: CDR1 SEHNR, CDR2 FQNEAQ (reference sequence). The germline V and J ends were trimmed by 6 bases and 4 bases, with 13 bases remaining between them. CDR3 size: 15 residues.